This T cell receptor beta chain was retrieved from a study of blood T cell repertoires in COVID-19. Study in general: The origin of the acute and convalescent COVID-19 samples was the United States, Italy and Spain.

This clone has more than one count but fewer than ten. Seattle's enrolled individuals joined amid active infection and were then monitored longitudinally. Study processing details: Cell counts per sample came from amplifying reference gene primers. TCRdb keeps only in-frame clones here, not all; method: immunoSEQ multiplex PCR. V and J calls and clone size follow that table, whereas D and trimming were derived from the DNA. Of approximately 300,000 clones in the sample, over 75% were seen once. CDR3 size: 15 residues. J lost 9 bases, V lost 4 bases, and 8 bases had no gene match. Germline assignment: CDR1 SNHLY and CDR2 FYNNEI.

The sequenced sample consisted of peripheral blood. This chain links TRBV2 with TRBJ1-6, with 8 nucleotides matching TRBD1. This TCR came from a woman aged 30 to 39 with COVID-19, enrolled during active disease. The CDR3 spells CASSVRDRRFSPLHF. The CDR3 DNA reads TGTGCCAGCAGTGTGAGGGACAGGCGTTTTTCACCCCTCCACTTT.